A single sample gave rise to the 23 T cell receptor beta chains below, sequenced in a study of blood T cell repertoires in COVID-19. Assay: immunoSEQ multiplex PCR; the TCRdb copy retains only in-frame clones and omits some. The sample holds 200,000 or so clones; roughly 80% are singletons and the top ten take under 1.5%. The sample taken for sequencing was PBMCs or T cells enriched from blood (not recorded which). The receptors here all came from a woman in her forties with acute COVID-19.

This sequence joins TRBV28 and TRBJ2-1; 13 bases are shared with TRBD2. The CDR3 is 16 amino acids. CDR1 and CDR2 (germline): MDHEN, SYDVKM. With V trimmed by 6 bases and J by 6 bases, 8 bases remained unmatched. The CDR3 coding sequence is TGTGCCAGCAGGCTCCCAGGGACTAGCGGGACCAATGAGCAGTTCTTC. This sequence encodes CASRLPGTSGTNEQFF.

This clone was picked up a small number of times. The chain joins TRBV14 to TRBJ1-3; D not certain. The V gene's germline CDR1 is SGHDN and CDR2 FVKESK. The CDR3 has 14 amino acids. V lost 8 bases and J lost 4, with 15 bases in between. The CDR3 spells CASRTGSGGNTIYF. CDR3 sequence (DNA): TGTGCCAGCCGGACGGGGTCGGGGGGAAACACCATATATTTT.

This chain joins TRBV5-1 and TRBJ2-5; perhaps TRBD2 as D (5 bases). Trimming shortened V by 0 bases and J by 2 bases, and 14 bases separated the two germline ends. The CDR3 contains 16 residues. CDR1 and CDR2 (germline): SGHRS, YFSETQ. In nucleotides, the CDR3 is TGCGCCAGCAGCTTGGCCGGCGGGCAACCTCAAGAGACCCAGTACTTC. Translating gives CASSLAGGQPQETQYF.

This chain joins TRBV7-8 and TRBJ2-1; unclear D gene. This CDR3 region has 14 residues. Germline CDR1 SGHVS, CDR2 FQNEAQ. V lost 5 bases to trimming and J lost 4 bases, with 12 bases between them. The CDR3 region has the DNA TGTGCCAGCAGCGACCCGGGTCATTACAATGAGCAGTTCTTC. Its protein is CASSDPGHYNEQFF. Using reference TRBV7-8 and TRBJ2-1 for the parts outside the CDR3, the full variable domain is GAGVSQSPRYKVAKRGQDVALRCDPISGHVSLFWYQQALGQGPEFLTYFQNEAQLDKSGLPSDRFFAERPEGSVSTLKIQRTQQEDSAVYLCASSDPGHYNEQFFGPGTRLTVL.

As DNA, the CDR3 is TGCGCCACCTCGGGAGTCGGAAATGAGCAGTTCTTC. This sequence encodes CATSGVGNEQFF. The chain joins TRBV10-1 to TRBJ2-1; perhaps TRBD2 as D (6 bases). CDR3 size: 12 residues. The V gene's germline CDR1 is WNHNN and CDR2 SYGVQD (reference sequence). Between the trimmed V and J ends, which lost 10 bases and 7 bases, there was a span of 14 bases.

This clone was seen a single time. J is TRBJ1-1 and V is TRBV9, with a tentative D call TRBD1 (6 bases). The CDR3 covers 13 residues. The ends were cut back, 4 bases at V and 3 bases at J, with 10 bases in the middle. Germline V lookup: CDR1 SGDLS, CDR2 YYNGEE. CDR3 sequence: CASSTQGDTEAFF. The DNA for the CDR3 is TGTGCCAGCAGCACACAGGGAGACACTGAAGCTTTCTTT.

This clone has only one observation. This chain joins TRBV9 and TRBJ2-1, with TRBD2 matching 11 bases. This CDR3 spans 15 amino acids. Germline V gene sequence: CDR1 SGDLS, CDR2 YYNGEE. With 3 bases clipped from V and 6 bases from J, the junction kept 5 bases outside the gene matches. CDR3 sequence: CASSGSGGAFNEQFF. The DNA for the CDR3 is TGTGCCAGCAGCGGTAGCGGGGGGGCCTTCAATGAGCAGTTCTTC. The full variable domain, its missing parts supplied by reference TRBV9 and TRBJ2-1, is DSGVTQTPKHLITATGQRVTLRCSPRSGDLSVYWYQQSLDQGLQFLIQYYNGEERAKGNILERFSAQQFPDLHSELNLSSLELGDSALYFCASSGSGGAFNEQFFGPGTRLTVL.

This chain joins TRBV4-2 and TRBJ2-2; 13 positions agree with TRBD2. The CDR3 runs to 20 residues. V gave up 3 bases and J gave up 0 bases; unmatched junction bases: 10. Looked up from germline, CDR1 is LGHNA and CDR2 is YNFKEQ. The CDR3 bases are TGTGCCAGCAGCCAGCAAGTGGGACTAGCGGGGACCGCGAACACCGGGGAGCTGTTTTTT. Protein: CASSQQVGLAGTANTGELFF.

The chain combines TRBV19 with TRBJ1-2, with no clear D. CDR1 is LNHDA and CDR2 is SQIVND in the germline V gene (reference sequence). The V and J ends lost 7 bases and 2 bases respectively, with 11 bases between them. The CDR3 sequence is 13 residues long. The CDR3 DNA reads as TGTGCCAGTACTGTCAGTCCGAACTATGGCTACACCTTC. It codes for CASTVSPNYGYTF.

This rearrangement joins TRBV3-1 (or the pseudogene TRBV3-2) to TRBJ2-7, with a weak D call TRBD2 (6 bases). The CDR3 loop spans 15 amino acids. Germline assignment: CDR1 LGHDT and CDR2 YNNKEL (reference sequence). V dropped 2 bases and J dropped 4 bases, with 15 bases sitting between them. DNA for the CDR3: TGTGCCAGCAGCCAACGGGGCAGTAGCGGTTACGAGCAGTACTTC. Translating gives CASSQRGSSGYEQYF.

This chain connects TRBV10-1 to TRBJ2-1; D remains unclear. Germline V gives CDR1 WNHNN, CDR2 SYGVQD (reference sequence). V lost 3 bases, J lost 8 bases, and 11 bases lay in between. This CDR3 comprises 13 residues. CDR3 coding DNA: TGCGCCAGCAGTGACCCGGCTGAGGATGAGCAGTTCTTC. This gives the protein CASSDPAEDEQFF.

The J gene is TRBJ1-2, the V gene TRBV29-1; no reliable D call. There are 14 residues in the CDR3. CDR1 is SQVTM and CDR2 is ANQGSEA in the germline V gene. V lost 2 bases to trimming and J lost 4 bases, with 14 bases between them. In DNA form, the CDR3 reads TGCAGCGTTGAACGCGGGGATGGTGGCTATGGCTACACCTTC. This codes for CSVERGDGGYGYTF.

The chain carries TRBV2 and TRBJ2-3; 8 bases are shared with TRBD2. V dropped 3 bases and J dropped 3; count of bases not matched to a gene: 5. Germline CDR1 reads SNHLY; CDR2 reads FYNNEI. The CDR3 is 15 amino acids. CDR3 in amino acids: CASSEWREVTDTQYF. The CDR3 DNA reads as TGTGCCAGCAGTGAGTGGCGGGAGGTGACAGATACGCAGTATTTT.

CDR3 DNA: TGTGCCAGCAGCTTAAGCCAGGCTTTAGACAGATTCTATGGCTACACCTTC. This encodes CASSLSQALDRFYGYTF. The genes are TRBV7-9 and TRBJ1-2; D perhaps matches TRBD1 (5 bases). Per the germline V gene, CDR1 is SEHNR and CDR2 is FQNEAQ (reference sequence). Trimming took off 2 bases at V and 4 bases at J, with 20 bases between the two ends. The CDR3 is made up of 17 amino acids.

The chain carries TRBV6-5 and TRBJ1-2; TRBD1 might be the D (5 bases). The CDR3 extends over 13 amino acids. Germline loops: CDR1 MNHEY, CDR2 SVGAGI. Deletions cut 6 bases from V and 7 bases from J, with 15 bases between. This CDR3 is CASRTERSGGYTF. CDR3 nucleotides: TGTGCCAGCAGGACAGAGAGGTCCGGTGGCTACACCTTC.

The CDR3 coding sequence is TGTGCCAGTAGTATACGGGGCGGGAGAGCCTACAATGAGCAGTTCTTC. Amino acid sequence: CASSIRGGRAYNEQFF. This chain joins TRBV19 and TRBJ2-1; TRBD2 aligns across 7 bases. The CDR3 sequence is 16 residues long. The germline V gene encodes CDR1 LNHDA and CDR2 SQIVND (reference sequence). V lost 2 bases to trimming and J lost 2 bases; unmatched junction nucleotides: 6.

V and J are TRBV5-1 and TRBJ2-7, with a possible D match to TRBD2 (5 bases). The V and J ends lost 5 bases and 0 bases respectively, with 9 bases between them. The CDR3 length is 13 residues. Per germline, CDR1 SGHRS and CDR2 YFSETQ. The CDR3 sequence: CASRTTNSYEQYF. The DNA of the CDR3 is TGCGCCAGCAGGACGACTAACTCCTACGAGCAGTACTTC.

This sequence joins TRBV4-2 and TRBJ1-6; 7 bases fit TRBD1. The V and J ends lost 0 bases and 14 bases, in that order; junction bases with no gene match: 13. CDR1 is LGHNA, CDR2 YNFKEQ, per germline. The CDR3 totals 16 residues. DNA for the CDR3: TGTGCCAGCAGCCAAGATCAAGGGGGCCCTCCCTACACCCTCCACTTT. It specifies CASSQDQGGPPYTLHF.

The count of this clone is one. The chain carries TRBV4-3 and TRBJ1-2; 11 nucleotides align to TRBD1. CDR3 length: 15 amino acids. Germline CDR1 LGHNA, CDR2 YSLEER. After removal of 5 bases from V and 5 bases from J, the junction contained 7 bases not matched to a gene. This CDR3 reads CASSSRDRGSYGYTF. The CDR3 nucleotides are TGCGCCAGCAGCTCCCGGGACAGGGGGTCTTATGGCTACACCTTC.

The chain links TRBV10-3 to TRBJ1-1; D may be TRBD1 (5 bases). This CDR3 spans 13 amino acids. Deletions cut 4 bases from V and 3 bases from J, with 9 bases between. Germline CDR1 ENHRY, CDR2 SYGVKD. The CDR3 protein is CAISVGRDTEAFF. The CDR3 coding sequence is TGTGCCATCAGTGTGGGGCGCGACACTGAAGCTTTCTTT.

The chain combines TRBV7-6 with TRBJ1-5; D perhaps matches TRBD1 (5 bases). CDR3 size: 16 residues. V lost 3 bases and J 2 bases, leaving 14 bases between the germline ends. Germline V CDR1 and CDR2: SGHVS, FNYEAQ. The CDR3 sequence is CASSLTDPGGNQPQHF. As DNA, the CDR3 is TGTGCCAGCAGCTTGACGGACCCGGGGGGCAATCAGCCCCAGCATTTT.

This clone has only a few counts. CDR3 in amino acids: CAWSTGLGSGNTIYF. CDR3 DNA: TGTGCCTGGAGTACCGGACTTGGCTCTGGAAACACCATATATTTT. The chain carries TRBV30 and TRBJ1-3; the D is unclear. The V end lost 2 bases, the J end lost 0 bases, and 11 bases lay between the germline ends. Germline CDR1 reads GTSNPN; CDR2 reads SVGIG (reference sequence). The CDR3 is 15 amino acids.

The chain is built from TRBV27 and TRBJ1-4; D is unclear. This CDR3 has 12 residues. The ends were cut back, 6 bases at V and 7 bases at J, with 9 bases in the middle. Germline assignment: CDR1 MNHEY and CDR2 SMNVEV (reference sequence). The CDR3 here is CASSKNTEKLFF. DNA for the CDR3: TGTGCCAGCAGCAAAAACACTGAAAAACTGTTTTTT.